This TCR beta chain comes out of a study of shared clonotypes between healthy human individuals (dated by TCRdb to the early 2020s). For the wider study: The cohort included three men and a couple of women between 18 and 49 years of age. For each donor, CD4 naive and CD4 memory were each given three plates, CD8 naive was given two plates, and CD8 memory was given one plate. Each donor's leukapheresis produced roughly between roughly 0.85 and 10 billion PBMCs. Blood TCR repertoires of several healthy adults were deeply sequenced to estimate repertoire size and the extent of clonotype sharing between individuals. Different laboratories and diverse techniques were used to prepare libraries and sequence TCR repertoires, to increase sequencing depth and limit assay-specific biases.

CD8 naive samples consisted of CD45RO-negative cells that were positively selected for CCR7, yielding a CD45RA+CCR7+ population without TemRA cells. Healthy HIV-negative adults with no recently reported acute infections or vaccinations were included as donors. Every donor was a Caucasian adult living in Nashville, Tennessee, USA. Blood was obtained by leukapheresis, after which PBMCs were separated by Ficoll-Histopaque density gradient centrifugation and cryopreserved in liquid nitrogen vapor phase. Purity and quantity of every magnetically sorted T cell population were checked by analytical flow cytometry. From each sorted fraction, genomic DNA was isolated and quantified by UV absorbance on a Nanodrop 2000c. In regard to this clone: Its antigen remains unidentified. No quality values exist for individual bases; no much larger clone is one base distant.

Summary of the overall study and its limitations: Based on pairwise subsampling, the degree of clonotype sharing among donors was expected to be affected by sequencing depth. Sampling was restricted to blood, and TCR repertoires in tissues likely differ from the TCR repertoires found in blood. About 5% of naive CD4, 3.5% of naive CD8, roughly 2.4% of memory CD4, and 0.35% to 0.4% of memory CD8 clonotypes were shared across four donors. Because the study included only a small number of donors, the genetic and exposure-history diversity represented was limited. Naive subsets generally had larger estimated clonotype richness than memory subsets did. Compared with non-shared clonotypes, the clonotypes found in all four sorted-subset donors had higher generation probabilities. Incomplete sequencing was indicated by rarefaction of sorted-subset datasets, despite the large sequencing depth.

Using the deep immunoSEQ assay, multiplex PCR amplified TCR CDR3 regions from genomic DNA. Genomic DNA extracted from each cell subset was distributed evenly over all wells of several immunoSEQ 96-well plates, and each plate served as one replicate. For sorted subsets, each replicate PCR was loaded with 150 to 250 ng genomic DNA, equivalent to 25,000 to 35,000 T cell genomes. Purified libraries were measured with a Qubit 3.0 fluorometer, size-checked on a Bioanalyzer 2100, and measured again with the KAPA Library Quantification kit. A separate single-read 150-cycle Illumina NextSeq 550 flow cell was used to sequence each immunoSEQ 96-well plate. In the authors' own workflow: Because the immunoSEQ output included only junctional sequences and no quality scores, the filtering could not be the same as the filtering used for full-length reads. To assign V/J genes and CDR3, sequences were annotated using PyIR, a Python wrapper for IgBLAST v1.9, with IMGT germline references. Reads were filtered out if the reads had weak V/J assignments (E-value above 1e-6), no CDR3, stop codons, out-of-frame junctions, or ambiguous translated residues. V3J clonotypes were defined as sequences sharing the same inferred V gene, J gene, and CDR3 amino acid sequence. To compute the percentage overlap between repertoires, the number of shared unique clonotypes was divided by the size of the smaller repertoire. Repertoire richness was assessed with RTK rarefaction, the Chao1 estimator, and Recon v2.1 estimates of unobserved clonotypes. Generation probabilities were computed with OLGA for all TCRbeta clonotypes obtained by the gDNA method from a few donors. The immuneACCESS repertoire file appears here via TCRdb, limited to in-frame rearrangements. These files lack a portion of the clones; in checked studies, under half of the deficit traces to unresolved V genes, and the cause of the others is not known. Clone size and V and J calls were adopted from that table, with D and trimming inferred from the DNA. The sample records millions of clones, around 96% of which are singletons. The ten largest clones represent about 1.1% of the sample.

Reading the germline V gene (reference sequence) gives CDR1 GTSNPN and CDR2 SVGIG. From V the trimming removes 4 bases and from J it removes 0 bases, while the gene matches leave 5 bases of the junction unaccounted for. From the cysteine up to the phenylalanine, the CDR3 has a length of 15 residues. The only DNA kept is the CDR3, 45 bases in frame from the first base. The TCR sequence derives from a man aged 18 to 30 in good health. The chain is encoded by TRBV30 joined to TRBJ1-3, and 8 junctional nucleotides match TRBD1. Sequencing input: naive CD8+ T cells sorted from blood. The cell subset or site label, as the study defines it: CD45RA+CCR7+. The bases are TGTGCCTGGACCTCTACAGGGGGCTCTGGAAACACCATATATTTT. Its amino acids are CAWTSTGGSGNTIYF.